Below are 9 T cell receptor beta chains sequenced from a single sample in a study of OX40 agonist ivuxolimab in advanced cancers. TCRdb's table, derived via immunoSEQ multiplex PCR, lists solely in-frame clones and lacks some. The sample includes about 75,000 clones, roughly 81% of them seen just once. The material was CD4+ or CD8+ T cells sorted from blood, obtained in a trial of the OX40 agonist ivuxolimab. The receptors derive from an adult with an advanced solid tumor such as melanoma, head and neck, liver or kidney cancer.

The chain carries TRBV7-6 and TRBJ1-5; D might be TRBD1 (6 bases). Trimming pared 6 bases from V and 3 bases from J, leaving 15 bases between. CDR3 length equals 15 residues. In germline, CDR1 is SGHVS, CDR2 FNYEAQ. The CDR3 is CASSQGTGSNQPQHF. CDR3 in DNA: TGTGCCAGCAGTCAAGGCACAGGGTCCAATCAGCCCCAGCATTTT.

The chain carries TRBV28 and TRBJ2-7, with a weak D call TRBD1 (6 bases). The CDR3 extends over 14 amino acids. V dropped 6 bases and J dropped 3 bases, with 15 bases sitting between them. Germline CDR1 and CDR2: MDHEN and SYDVKM. CDR3: CASSLPGHGYEQYF. The CDR3 nucleotides read TGTGCCAGCAGCCTACCGGGACATGGCTACGAGCAGTACTTC.

The chain recombines TRBV4-1 with TRBJ2-1; 7 nucleotides match TRBD2. The V and J ends lost 1 base and 5 bases, in that order; junction bases with no gene match: 2. The CDR3 is 14 residues long. CDR1 and CDR2 (germline): MGHRA, YSYEKL. CDR3 sequence: CASSQALAHNEQFF. Written as DNA, the CDR3 is TGCGCCAGCAGCCAAGCACTAGCGCACAATGAGCAGTTCTTC.

The rearrangement uses TRBV19 and TRBJ2-4; D unresolved. The CDR3 is 14 residues long. V lost 8 bases and J lost 0, with 11 bases in between. Germline CDR1 LNHDA, CDR2 SQIVND (reference sequence). The CDR3 DNA reads as TGTGCCAGTGGCCCGCCTCTAGCCAAAAACATTCAGTACTTC. This sequence encodes CASGPPLAKNIQYF.

J is TRBJ2-5 and V is TRBV10-3, with D perhaps TRBD1 (6 bases). The J call may be incorrect, as the DNA end agrees better with TRBJ2-7. This CDR3 spans 15 amino acids. Germline loops: CDR1 ENHRY, CDR2 SYGVKD. This CDR3 is CAISESIGTPYEQYF. The CDR3 nucleotides read TGTGCCATCAGTGAGTCGATCGGGACACCCTACGAGCAGTACTTC.

This chain connects TRBV6-1 to TRBJ2-7; D gene unclear. There are 14 residues in the CDR3. The germline V gene has CDR1 MNHNS and CDR2 SASEGT. Trimming pared 5 bases from V and 0 bases from J, leaving 11 bases between. The CDR3 loop is CASSINFNSYEQYF. In DNA form, the CDR3 reads TGTGCCAGCAGTATAAACTTCAACTCCTACGAGCAGTACTTC.

V usage is TRBV5-1 and J usage is TRBJ2-7, with 8 bases fitting TRBD1. After removal of 1 base from V and 4 bases from J, the junction contained 7 bases not matched to a gene. The CDR3 is 15 residues long. Germline values: CDR1 SGHRS, CDR2 YFSETQ. The CDR3 DNA follows: TGCGCCAGCAGCTTGTTCCAGGGGGCCCCTTACGAGCAGTACTTC. Its protein is CASSLFQGAPYEQYF.

CDR3 nucleotides: TGCGCCAGCAGCTTGGTGAGGGAGACCCAGTACTTC. This codes for CASSLVRETQYF. The chain uses TRBV5-1 and TRBJ2-5; D not resolved. Germline CDR1 and CDR2: SGHRS and YFSETQ. V was pared by 0 bases and J by 5 bases, with 5 bases between. This CDR3 is 12 amino acids long.

The chain is built from TRBV29-1 and TRBJ1-5, with TRBD1 matching over 7 bases. The junction had 12 bases not matched to a gene; V was cut back by 6 bases and J by 1 base. Germline V gives CDR1 SQVTM, CDR2 ANQGSEA. The CDR3 covers 16 residues. Written as DNA, the CDR3 is TGCAGCGTCGTTGAGGGGGCCGGATCCAGCAATCAGCCCCAGCATTTT. Translation gives CSVVEGAGSSNQPQHF.